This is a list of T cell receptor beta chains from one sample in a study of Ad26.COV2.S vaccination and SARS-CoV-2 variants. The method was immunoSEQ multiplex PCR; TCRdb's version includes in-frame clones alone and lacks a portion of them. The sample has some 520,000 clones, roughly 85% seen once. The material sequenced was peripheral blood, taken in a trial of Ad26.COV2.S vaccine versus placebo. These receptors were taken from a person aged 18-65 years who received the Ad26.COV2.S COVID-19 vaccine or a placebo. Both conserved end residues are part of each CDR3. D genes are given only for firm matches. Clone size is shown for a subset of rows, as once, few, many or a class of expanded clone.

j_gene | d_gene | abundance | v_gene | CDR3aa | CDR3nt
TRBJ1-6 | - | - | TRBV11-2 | CASSGSFYNSPLHF | TGTGCCAGCAGCGGTTCCTTCTATAATTCACCCCTCCACTTT
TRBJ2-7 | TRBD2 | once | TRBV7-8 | CASSESGRAYEQYF | TGTGCCAGCAGCGAGAGCGGGAGGGCCTACGAGCAGTACTTC
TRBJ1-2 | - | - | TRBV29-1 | CSARVRVLNYGYTF | TGCAGCGCCCGAGTCAGGGTGTTGAACTATGGCTACACCTTC
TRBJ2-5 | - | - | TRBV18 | CASSPTDAATQYF | TGTGCCAGCTCACCAACGGACGCAGCGACCCAGTACTTC
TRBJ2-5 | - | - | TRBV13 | CASSLGPRETQYF | TGTGCCAGCAGCTTAGGGCCTCGGGAGACCCAGTACTTC
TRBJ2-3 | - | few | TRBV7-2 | CASSAFTTDTQYF | TGTGCCAGCAGCGCGTTTACCACAGATACGCAGTATTTT
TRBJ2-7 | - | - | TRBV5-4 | CASSRTTGTLAYEQYF | TGTGCCAGCAGCCGCACGACCGGGACATTAGCCTACGAGCAGTACTTC
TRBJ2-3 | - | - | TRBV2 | CASDGARNTQYF | TGTGCCAGCGACGGGGCTCGTAATACGCAGTATTTT
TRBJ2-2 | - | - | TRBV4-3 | CASSQEVPGSNTGELFF | TGCGCCAGCAGCCAAGAAGTCCCTGGTTCAAACACCGGGGAGCTGTTTTTT
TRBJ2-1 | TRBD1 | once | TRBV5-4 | CASSLGQGGAYNEQFF | TGTGCCAGCAGCTTGGGACAGGGGGGGGCCTACAATGAGCAGTTCTTC
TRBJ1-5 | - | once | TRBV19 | CASSLRGGDQPQHF | TGTGCCAGTAGTCTCCGGGGCGGGGATCAGCCCCAGCATTTT
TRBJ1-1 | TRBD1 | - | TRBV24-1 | CATADRVGTEAFF | TGTGCCACCGCCGACAGGGTCGGCACTGAAGCTTTCTTT
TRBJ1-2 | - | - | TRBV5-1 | CASSSREGINYGYTF | TGCGCCAGCAGCTCCAGGGAGGGGATTAATTATGGCTACACCTTC
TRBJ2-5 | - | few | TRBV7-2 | CASSERDLGGKYF | TGTGCCAGCAGCGAACGGGATCTGGGAGGAAAGTACTTC
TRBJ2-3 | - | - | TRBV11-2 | CASSLDGVGADTQYF | TGTGCCAGCAGCCTCGATGGAGTCGGGGCAGATACGCAGTATTTT
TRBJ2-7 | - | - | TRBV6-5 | CASSQGGSYEQYF | TGTGCCAGCAGCCAAGGGGGGTCCTACGAGCAGTACTTC
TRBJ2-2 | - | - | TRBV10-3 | CAISESKRRGTGELFF | TGTGCCATCAGTGAGTCTAAACGCCGGGGAACCGGGGAGCTGTTTTTT
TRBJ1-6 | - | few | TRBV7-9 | CASSPRDNTPYNSPLHF | TGTGCCAGCAGCCCAAGGGATAATACTCCATATAATTCACCCCTCCACTTT
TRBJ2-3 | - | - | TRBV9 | CASSVVGDHTDTQYF | TGTGCCAGCAGCGTAGTGGGGGACCACACAGATACGCAGTATTTT
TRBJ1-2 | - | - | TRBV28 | CASRGGGGRYGYTF | TGTGCCAGCCGGGGGGGAGGGGGAAGGTATGGCTACACCTTC
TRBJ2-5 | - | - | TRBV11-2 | CASSFRAATQETQYF | TGTGCCAGCAGCTTTCGGGCAGCTACACAAGAGACCCAGTACTTC
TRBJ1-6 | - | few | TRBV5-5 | CASSCRDGCSPLHF | TGTGCCAGCAGCTGCAGGGATGGCTGTTCACCCCTCCACTTT
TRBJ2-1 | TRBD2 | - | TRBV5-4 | CASTRFGGFSYNEQFF | TGTGCCAGCACCCGCTTCGGGGGGTTCTCCTACAATGAGCAGTTCTTC